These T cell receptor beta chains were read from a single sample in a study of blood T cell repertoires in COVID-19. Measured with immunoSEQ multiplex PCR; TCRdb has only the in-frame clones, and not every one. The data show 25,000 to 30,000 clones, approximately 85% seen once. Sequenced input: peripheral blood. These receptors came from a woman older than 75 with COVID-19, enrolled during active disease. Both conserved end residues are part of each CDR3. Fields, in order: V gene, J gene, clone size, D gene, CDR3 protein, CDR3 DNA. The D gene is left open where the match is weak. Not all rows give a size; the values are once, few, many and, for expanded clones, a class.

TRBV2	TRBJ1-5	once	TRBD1	CASSRTGDSNQPQHF	TGTGCCAGCAGTAGGACAGGGGATAGCAATCAGCCCCAGCATTTT
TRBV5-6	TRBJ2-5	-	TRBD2	CASSFRLAGGRETQYF	TGTGCCAGCAGCTTCCGACTAGCGGGGGGTCGGGAGACCCAGTACTTC
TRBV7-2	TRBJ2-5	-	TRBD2	CASSPASGGDTRGAQYF	TGTGCCAGCAGCCCCGCTAGCGGGGGGGACACACGGGGGGCCCAGTACTTC
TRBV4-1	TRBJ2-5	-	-	CASSQEPPADTTGGFSETQYF	TGCGCCAGCAGCCAAGAGCCCCCCGCGGACACTACGGGCGGTTTTTCAGAGACCCAGTACTTC
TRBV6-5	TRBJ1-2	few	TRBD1	CASSSGTGNAGYGYTF	TGTGCCAGCAGTTCCGGGACAGGGAATGCGGGCTATGGCTACACCTTC
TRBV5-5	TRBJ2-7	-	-	CASSETPSYEQYF	TGTGCCAGCAGCGAGACACCGAGCTACGAGCAGTACTTC
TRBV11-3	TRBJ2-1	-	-	CASSDKKGVKEQFF	TGTGCCAGCAGCGATAAGAAAGGGGTAAAGGAGCAGTTCTTC
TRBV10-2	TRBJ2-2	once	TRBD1	CASSATGSGELFF	TGCGCCAGCAGTGCGACAGGGAGCGGGGAGCTGTTTTTT
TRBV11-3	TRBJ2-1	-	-	CASSPEGLFNEQFF	TGTGCCAGCAGCCCCGAGGGACTCTTCAATGAGCAGTTCTTC
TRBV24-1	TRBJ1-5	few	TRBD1	CATSQGGGQPQHF	TGTGCCACCAGCCAGGGGGGCGGTCAGCCCCAGCATTTT
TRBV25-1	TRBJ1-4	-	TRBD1	CASSASGTGSEKLFF	TGTGCCAGCAGTGCTTCCGGGACAGGGAGTGAAAAACTGTTTTTT
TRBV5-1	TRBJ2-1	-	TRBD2	CASSLGTSGSNEQFF	TGCGCCAGCAGCTTGGGGACTAGCGGATCCAATGAGCAGTTCTTC
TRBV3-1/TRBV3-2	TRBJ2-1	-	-	CASSGESSYNEQFF	TGTGCCAGCAGCGGGGAGAGCTCCTACAATGAGCAGTTCTTC
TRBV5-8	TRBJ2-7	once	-	CASSWPTGTGEQYF	TGTGCCAGCAGCTGGCCCACAGGGACGGGAGAGCAGTACTTC
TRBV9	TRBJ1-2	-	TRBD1	CASSARTGVGGYTF	TGTGCCAGCAGCGCACGGACAGGGGTAGGTGGCTACACCTTC
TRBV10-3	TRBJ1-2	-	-	CAITFEGGYTF	TGTGCCATCACTTTTGAGGGAGGCTACACCTTC
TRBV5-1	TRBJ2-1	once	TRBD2	CASSASGGASNEQFF	TGCGCCAGCAGCGCTAGCGGGGGGGCCTCCAATGAGCAGTTCTTC
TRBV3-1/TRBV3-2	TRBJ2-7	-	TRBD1	CASSQDKDRGALTYF	TGTGCCAGCAGCCAAGATAAGGACAGGGGGGCTCTGACGTACTTC
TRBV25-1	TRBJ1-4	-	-	CASRGGDSGANEKLFF	TGTGCCAGCAGGGGAGGGGATAGCGGAGCTAATGAAAAACTGTTTTTT
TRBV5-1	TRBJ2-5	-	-	CASSQGKETQYF	TGCGCCAGCTCCCAGGGAAAAGAGACCCAGTACTTC
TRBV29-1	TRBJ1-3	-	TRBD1	CSVSDRGLSGNTIYF	TGCAGCGTCTCGGACAGGGGGCTGTCTGGAAACACCATATATTTT
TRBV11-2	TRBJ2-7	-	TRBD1	CASSLGIRDRVAEQYF	TGTGCCAGCAGCTTAGGAATCCGGGACAGGGTGGCCGAGCAGTACTTC
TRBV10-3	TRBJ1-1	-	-	CAISESATGGNTEAFF	TGTGCCATCAGTGAGTCGGCGACAGGCGGGAACACTGAAGCTTTCTTT
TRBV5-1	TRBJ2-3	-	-	CASSTGSTDTQYF	TGCGCCAGCAGCACCGGTAGCACAGATACGCAGTATTTT
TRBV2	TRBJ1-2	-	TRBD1	CASSGGGAGYTF	TGTGCCAGCAGCGGAGGGGGCGCGGGCTACACCTTC
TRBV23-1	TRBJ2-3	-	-	CASNYLQGPSTDTQYF	TGCGCCAGCAATTACTTACAGGGACCTAGCACAGATACGCAGTATTTT
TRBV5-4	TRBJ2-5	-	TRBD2	CASTPGTSGQETQYF	TGTGCCAGCACTCCCGGGACTAGCGGCCAAGAGACCCAGTACTTC
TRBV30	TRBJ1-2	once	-	CAWGENGYTF	TGTGCCTGGGGGGAGAATGGCTACACCTTC
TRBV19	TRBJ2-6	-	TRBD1	CASSPRTGRARANVLTF	TGTGCCAGTAGTCCCCGGACAGGCCGCGCTAGGGCCAACGTCCTGACTTTC
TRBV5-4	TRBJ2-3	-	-	CASSPSTDTQYF	TGTGCCAGCAGCCCATCCACAGATACGCAGTATTTT
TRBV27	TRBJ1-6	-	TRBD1	CASSSSSFWDRGRLDNSPLHF	TGTGCCAGCAGTTCTTCATCTTTCTGGGACAGGGGGCGATTGGATAATTCACCCCTCCACTTT
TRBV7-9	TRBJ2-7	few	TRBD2	CASGGGERYEQYF	TGTGCCAGCGGCGGGGGGGAAAGGTACGAGCAGTACTTC
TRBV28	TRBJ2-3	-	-	CASSFTGTGHTDTQYF	TGTGCCAGCAGTTTTACAGGGACGGGACACACAGATACGCAGTATTTT
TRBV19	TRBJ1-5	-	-	CASTDRSNQPQHF	TGTGCCAGTACCGACAGGTCCAATCAGCCCCAGCATTTT
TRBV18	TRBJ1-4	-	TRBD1	CASSLRQGESNEKLFF	TGTGCCAGCTCACTCCGACAGGGCGAGTCTAATGAAAAACTGTTTTTT
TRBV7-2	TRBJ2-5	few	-	CASSLDGPGETQYF	TGTGCCAGCAGCTTGGATGGACCGGGGGAGACCCAGTACTTC
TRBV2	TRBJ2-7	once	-	CASRGPGQREGEQYF	TGTGCCAGCAGAGGGCCGGGACAAAGGGAAGGCGAGCAGTACTTC
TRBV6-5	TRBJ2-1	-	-	CASSPGQSSYNEQFF	TGTGCCAGCAGTCCGGGACAAAGCTCCTACAATGAGCAGTTCTTC
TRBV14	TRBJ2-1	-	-	CASSQYGVGGEQFF	TGTGCCAGCAGCCAATACGGCGTGGGGGGTGAGCAGTTCTTC
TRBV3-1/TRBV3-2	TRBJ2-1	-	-	CASSQALAISYNEQFF	TGTGCCAGCAGCCAAGCCCTAGCGATCTCCTACAATGAGCAGTTCTTC
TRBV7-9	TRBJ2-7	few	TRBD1	CASSPTGAAGEQYF	TGTGCCAGCAGCCCTACAGGGGCAGCAGGCGAGCAGTACTTC
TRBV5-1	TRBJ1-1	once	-	CASSLDSSTEAFF	TGCGCCAGCAGCTTGGACAGCTCCACTGAAGCTTTCTTT
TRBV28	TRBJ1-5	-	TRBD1	CASSPTDRVPGQPQHF	TGTGCCAGCAGTCCTACCGACAGGGTACCGGGTCAGCCCCAGCATTTT
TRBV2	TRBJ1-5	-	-	CASSETGNQPQHF	TGTGCCAGCAGTGAAACGGGCAATCAGCCCCAGCATTTT
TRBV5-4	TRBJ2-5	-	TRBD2	CASSSGGQETQYF	TGTGCCAGCAGCTCGGGGGGGCAAGAGACCCAGTACTTC
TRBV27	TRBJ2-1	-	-	CASTPRGWNNEQFF	TGTGCCAGCACCCCCCGCGGTTGGAACAATGAGCAGTTCTTC
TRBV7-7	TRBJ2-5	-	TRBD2	CASSPGLAGTQETQYF	TGTGCTAGCAGCCCAGGACTAGCGGGGACCCAAGAGACCCAGTACTTC
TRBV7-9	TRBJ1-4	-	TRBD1	CASSLVTGQRNEKLFF	TGTGCCAGCAGCTTAGTTACGGGACAGCGTAATGAAAAACTGTTTTTT
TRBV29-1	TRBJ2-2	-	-	CSVDRANTGELFF	TGCAGCGTTGACAGGGCGAACACCGGGGAGCTGTTTTTT
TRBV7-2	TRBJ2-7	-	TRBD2	CASSLYLAGGQEQYF	TGTGCCAGCAGCTTATACCTAGCGGGGGGGCAAGAGCAGTACTTC